The 9 T cell receptor beta chains below all came from one sample that was sequenced in a study of PD-L1 blockade in urothelial cancer. Measured with immunoSEQ multiplex PCR; TCRdb has only the in-frame clones, and not every one. Among more than 30,000 clones listed, approximately 82% were seen once. The sequencing used PBMCs, collected around atezolizumab (anti-PD-L1) treatment. These receptors all come from a man between 60 and 70 years old with urothelial cancer.

The CDR3 sequence: CASSQFNRGQGEQYF. CDR3 DNA: TGTGCCAGCAGCCAATTCAACAGGGGGCAAGGCGAGCAGTACTTC. The chain combines TRBV16 with TRBJ2-7; 9 positions agree with TRBD1. The junction had 7 bases not matched to a gene; V was cut back by 1 base and J by 6 bases. CDR3 length equals 15 residues. CDR1 is KGHSY and CDR2 is FQNENV in the germline V gene.

The rearrangement uses TRBV5-4 and TRBJ2-5, with 8 bases aligning to TRBD2. J lost 5 bases, V lost 9 bases, and 6 bases had no gene match. Germline lookup yields CDR1 SGHNT and CDR2 YYREEE (reference sequence). The CDR3 totals 12 residues. The CDR3 coding sequence is TGTGCCAATGATAGCGGGGTCGAGACCCAGTACTTC. Its protein product is CANDSGVETQYF.

The chain employs TRBV6-1 and TRBJ1-1, with D possibly being TRBD1 (5 bases). Germline loops: CDR1 MNHNS, CDR2 SASEGT. Trimming removed 5 bases at V and 5 bases at J, with 15 bases between. There are 14 residues in the CDR3. Here the CDR3 reads CASSPTAGRTEAFF. The CDR3 DNA reads TGTGCCAGCAGTCCCACGGCAGGGAGGACTGAAGCTTTCTTT.

V usage is TRBV6-1 and J usage is TRBJ2-3, with a tentative D call TRBD1 (6 bases). V was clipped by 6 bases and J by 1 base, with 14 bases between them. Germline loops: CDR1 MNHNS, CDR2 SASEGT. There are 15 residues in the CDR3. CDR3 sequence: CASRWTESRTDTQYF. DNA of the CDR3: TGTGCCAGCAGATGGACAGAAAGTCGCACAGATACGCAGTATTTT.

The V gene is TRBV14, the J gene TRBJ2-7; tentatively, D is TRBD1 (5 bases). Deletions cut 2 bases from V and 4 bases from J, with 15 bases between. In germline, CDR1 is SGHDN, CDR2 FVKESK. The CDR3 has 15 residues. The CDR3 reads CASSQFQGQRYEQYF. The CDR3 DNA sequence: TGTGCCAGCAGCCAATTCCAGGGTCAAAGGTACGAGCAGTACTTC.

The chain is built from TRBV2 and TRBJ1-4; D unresolved. The CDR3 has 13 residues. V was shortened by 6 bases and J by 2 bases, with 7 bases between the two germline ends. Germline V gene lookup returns CDR1 SNHLY and CDR2 FYNNEI. The CDR3 nucleotides are TGTGCCAGCAGAAGTCGGACTAATGAAAAACTGTTTTTT. This sequence encodes CASRSRTNEKLFF.

This chain uses TRBV11-2 with TRBJ2-3; the match to TRBD1 covers 8 bases. Germline trimming cut 5 bases from V and 3 bases from J; bases unmatched to any gene: 7. The CDR3 covers 15 residues. Germline V lookup: CDR1 SGHAT, CDR2 FQNNGV. The CDR3 DNA reads as TGTGCCAGCAGCCCAGGACAGGGTCGGACAGATACGCAGTATTTT. This gives the protein CASSPGQGRTDTQYF.

The chain recombines TRBV5-4 with TRBJ2-7, with TRBD2 as a possible D gene (7 bases). Looked up from germline, CDR1 is SGHNT and CDR2 is YYREEE (reference sequence). V lost 2 bases, J lost 6 bases, and 15 bases lay in between. The CDR3 runs 14 residues. The CDR3 DNA is TGTGCCAGCAGCTTAGGAGGGGGGGCTCGCGAGCAGTACTTC. Amino acid sequence: CASSLGGGAREQYF.

This chain uses TRBV7-2 with TRBJ2-1, with 12 bases fitting TRBD1. The CDR3 has 14 amino acids. The germline gives CDR1 SGHTA, CDR2 FQGNSA. The junction had 10 bases not matched to a gene; V was cut back by 7 bases and J by 12 bases. As DNA, the CDR3 is TGTGCCAGCACCATCGGGACAGGGGGCGGGGGGCAGTTCTTC. As protein: CASTIGTGGGGQFF.